This entry lists 5 T cell receptor beta chains sequenced from one sample in a study of blood T cell repertoires in COVID-19. The table came from immunoSEQ multiplex PCR; TCRdb's copy has only in-frame clones and leaves some out. The sample contains just over 300,000 clones, around 90% of which appear only once. Material: peripheral blood. These receptors were collected from a man younger than 35 with active or convalescent COVID-19.

The chain links TRBV6-5 to TRBJ2-7; D might be TRBD2 (5 bases). Trimming pared 10 bases from V and 5 bases from J, leaving 18 bases between. This CDR3 contains 13 residues. The germline CDR1 and CDR2 sequences are MNHEY and SVGAGI. The CDR3 sequence: CATQEAGIDEQYF. The CDR3 bases are TGTGCCACCCAGGAGGCTGGTATCGACGAGCAGTACTTC.

The chain is built from TRBV27 and TRBJ2-3; D remains ambiguous. CDR1 and CDR2 from the germline V gene are MNHEY and SMNVEV (reference sequence). The CDR3 runs to 14 residues. V lost 4 bases and J lost 2, with 10 bases in between. CDR3 amino acids: CASSSNLFTDTQYF. The DNA for the CDR3 is TGTGCCAGCAGTTCTAACCTTTTCACAGATACGCAGTATTTT.

The CDR3 bases are TGTGCCAGTACCCCGGCGGACAGGGGGACAGATACGCAGTATTTT. Protein: CASTPADRGTDTQYF. This chain uses TRBV19 with TRBJ2-3; 10 bases fit TRBD1. Looked up from germline, CDR1 is LNHDA and CDR2 is SQIVND (reference sequence). This CDR3 has 15 amino acids. J gave up 3 bases and V 7 bases, and 7 bases lay outside the gene matches.

The chain employs TRBV6-5 and TRBJ1-1; no reliable D call. The CDR3 has 15 residues. V was trimmed by 2 bases and J by 0 bases, leaving 10 bases between them. CDR1 and CDR2 (germline): MNHEY, SVGAGI. CDR3 DNA sequence: TGTGCCAGCAGTTACAAAAACAAGATGAACACTGAAGCTTTCTTT. Translation: CASSYKNKMNTEAFF.

The chain recombines TRBV10-1 with TRBJ1-5; TRBD1 might be the D (5 bases). The CDR3 has 17 amino acids. Germline CDR1 reads WNHNN; CDR2 reads SYGVQD (reference sequence). V was shortened by 6 bases and J by 0 bases, with 18 bases between the two germline ends. CDR3 residues: CASSGWGGNYSNQPQHF. CDR3 bases: TGCGCCAGCAGCGGGTGGGGCGGAAACTATAGCAATCAGCCCCAGCATTTT.